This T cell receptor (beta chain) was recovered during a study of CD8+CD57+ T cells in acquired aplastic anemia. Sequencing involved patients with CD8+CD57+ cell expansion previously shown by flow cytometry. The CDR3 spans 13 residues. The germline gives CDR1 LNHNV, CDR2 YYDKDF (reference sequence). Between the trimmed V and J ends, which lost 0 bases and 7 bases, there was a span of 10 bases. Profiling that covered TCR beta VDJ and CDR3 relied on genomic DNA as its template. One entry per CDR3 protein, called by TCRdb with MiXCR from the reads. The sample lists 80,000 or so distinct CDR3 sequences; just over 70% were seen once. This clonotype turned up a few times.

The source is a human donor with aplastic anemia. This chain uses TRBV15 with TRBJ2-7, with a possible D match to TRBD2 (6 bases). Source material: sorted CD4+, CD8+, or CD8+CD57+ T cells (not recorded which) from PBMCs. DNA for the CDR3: TGTGCCACCAGCAGAGATGGACGGGGGGAGCAGTACTTC. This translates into CATSRDGRGEQYF.